These T cell receptor beta chains were read from a single sample in a study of identical twins. TCRdb independently ran MiXCR on the 5' RACE reads; one entry per CDR3 protein. This sample has about 330,000 distinct CDR3 sequences, with 12% found just once. The data also belong to a second study, concerning yellow fever vaccine responses in identical twins.

The sample was CD8+ T cells sorted from blood. The receptors were gathered from a woman in her late teens or twenties in good health. The CDR3 runs from the conserved cysteine through the conserved F or W. A D gene is named only where the DNA matches it firmly. A clone size is listed for some rows: how often the clone was seen (once, few, many), or a class if it is expanded.

d_call clone_size j_call v_call cdr3_aa cdr3_nt
- many TRBJ2-4 TRBV20-1 CSARGPPFGSLAKNIQYF TGCAGTGCTAGAGGACCCCCCTTCGGCTCCCTAGCCAAAAACATTCAGTACTTC
- - TRBJ1-2 TRBV7-9 CASSLGQSVPNYGYTF TGTGCCAGCAGCTTAGGTCAATCAGTTCCTAACTATGGCTACACCTTC
- many TRBJ2-5 TRBV29-1 CSVVTGREARSQETQYF TGCAGCGTCGTCACAGGAAGGGAGGCCCGGTCCCAAGAGACCCAGTACTTC
- - TRBJ2-5 TRBV7-8 CASRTTGDPLGETQYF TGTGCCAGCAGGACTACCGGCGACCCCCTCGGGGAGACCCAGTACTTC
TRBD1 few TRBJ1-4 TRBV7-9 CASSSGQGDEKLFF TGTGCCAGCAGCTCCGGACAGGGGGATGAAAAACTGTTTTTT
- - TRBJ2-3 TRBV5-1 CASSYMSYTQYF TGCGCCAGCAGCTACATGTCCTATACGCAGTATTTT
- - TRBJ2-1 TRBV6-4 CASSDEGGYNEQFF TGTGCCAGCAGTGACGAGGGAGGCTACAATGAGCAGTTCTTC
- many TRBJ2-2 TRBV6-5 CASSYSGRTGELFF TGTGCCAGCAGTTACTCAGGGAGAACCGGGGAGCTGTTTTTT
- few TRBJ1-5 TRBV7-6 CASSLGDGKRPQHF TGTGCCAGCAGCTTAGGGGATGGGAAGAGGCCCCAGCATTTT
- - TRBJ2-1 TRBV7-9 CASSRIDEIPSNEQFF TGTGCCAGCAGCCGAATCGACGAGATTCCCTCAAATGAGCAGTTCTTC
- - TRBJ2-7 TRBV27 CASSRQPHTYEQYF TGTGCCAGCAGTCGCCAACCCCACACCTACGAGCAGTACTTC
- - TRBJ2-5 TRBV2 CASSVGYLQETQYF TGTGCCAGCAGTGTCGGCTACCTCCAAGAGACCCAGTACTTC
- few TRBJ2-3 TRBV7-2 CASTPGTSSTDTQYF TGTGCCAGCACCCCCGGGACTTCTAGCACAGATACGCAGTATTTT
TRBD1 - TRBJ1-1 TRBV2 CASRTGGMNTEAFF TGTGCCAGCAGGACAGGGGGAATGAACACTGAAGCTTTCTTT
- - TRBJ2-3 TRBV29-1 CSVDGRRTDTQYF TGCAGCGTTGACGGTAGACGCACAGATACGCAGTATTTT
- many TRBJ2-7 TRBV5-1 CASSLEYVAVYEQYF TGCGCCAGCAGCTTGGAGTATGTGGCAGTCTACGAGCAGTACTTC
- - TRBJ2-2 TRBV9 CASSTLTNTGELFF TGTGCCAGCAGCACCTTAACGAACACCGGGGAGCTGTTTTTT
- many TRBJ2-7 TRBV29-1 CSVDVADSYEQYF TGCAGCGTTGATGTGGCCGATTCCTACGAGCAGTACTTC
TRBD2 few TRBJ2-3 TRBV28 CASSPGTSGGGLTDTQYF TGTGCCAGCAGCCCTGGCACTAGCGGAGGGGGACTCACAGATACGCAGTATTTT
- few TRBJ2-2 TRBV2 CASSEWLIRGTGELFF TGTGCCAGCAGTGAGTGGCTGATTAGAGGCACCGGGGAGCTGTTTTTT
- few TRBJ2-6 TRBV5-6 CASSSSDTFPANVLTF TGTGCCAGCAGCTCCTCAGACACATTCCCCGCCAACGTCCTGACTTTC
TRBD2 - TRBJ2-7 TRBV3-1 CASSPGLAGTAGYEQYF TGTGCCAGCAGCCCCGGACTAGCGGGAACAGCGGGCTACGAGCAGTACTTC
TRBD2 once TRBJ2-5 TRBV25-1 CASSEVEAGGQKTQYF TGTGCCAGCAGTGAAGTGGAAGCGGGGGGGCAAAAGACCCAGTACTTC
TRBD2 - TRBJ2-7 TRBV15 CATSRDSLAGTYEQYF TGTGCCACCAGCAGAGATTCGCTAGCGGGAACCTACGAGCAGTACTTC
- many TRBJ2-1 TRBV20-1 CSALLAGNEQFF TGCAGTGCTCTGCTAGCCGGCAATGAGCAGTTCTTC
TRBD1 - TRBJ1-6 TRBV27 CASSLDRGYSPLHF TGTGCCAGCAGTCTGGACAGGGGATACTCACCCCTCCACTTT
- - TRBJ2-5 TRBV20-1 CSARAPDSLQETQYF TGCAGTGCTAGAGCCCCAGACAGCCTTCAAGAGACCCAGTACTTC
- few TRBJ2-3 TRBV28 CASSPAEPREYF TGTGCCAGCAGCCCGGCGGAGCCCAGGGAGTATTTT
TRBD2 few TRBJ2-1 TRBV12-3/TRBV12-4 CASRYSSGRDSYNEQFF TGTGCCAGCAGATACTCTAGCGGGAGGGATTCCTACAATGAGCAGTTCTTC